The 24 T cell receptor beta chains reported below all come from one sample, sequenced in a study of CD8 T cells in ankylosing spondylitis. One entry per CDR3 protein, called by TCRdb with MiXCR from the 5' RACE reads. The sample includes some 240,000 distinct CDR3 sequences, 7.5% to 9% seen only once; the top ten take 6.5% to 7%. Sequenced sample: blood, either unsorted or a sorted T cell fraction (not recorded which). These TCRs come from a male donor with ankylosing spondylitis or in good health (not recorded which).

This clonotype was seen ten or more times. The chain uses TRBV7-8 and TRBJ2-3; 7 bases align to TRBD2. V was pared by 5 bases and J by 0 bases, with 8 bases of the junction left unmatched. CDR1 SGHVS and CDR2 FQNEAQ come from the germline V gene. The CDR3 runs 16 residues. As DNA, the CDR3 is TGTGCCAGCAGCGCCTACTATAGCGGGAGCACAGATACGCAGTATTTT. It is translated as CASSAYYSGSTDTQYF.

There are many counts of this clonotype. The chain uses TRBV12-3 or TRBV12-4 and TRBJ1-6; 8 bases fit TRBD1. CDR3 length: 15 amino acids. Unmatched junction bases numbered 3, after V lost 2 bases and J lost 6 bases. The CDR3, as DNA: TGTGCCAGCAGTTTACAGGGGGCAGGTAATTCACCCCTCCACTTT. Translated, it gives CASSLQGAGNSPLHF.

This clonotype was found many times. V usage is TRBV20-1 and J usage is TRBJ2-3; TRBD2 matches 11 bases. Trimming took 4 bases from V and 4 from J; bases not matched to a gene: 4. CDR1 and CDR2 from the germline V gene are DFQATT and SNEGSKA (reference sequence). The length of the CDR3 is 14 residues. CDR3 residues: CSATLAGVADTQYF. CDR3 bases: TGCAGTGCTACACTAGCGGGAGTCGCAGATACGCAGTATTTT.

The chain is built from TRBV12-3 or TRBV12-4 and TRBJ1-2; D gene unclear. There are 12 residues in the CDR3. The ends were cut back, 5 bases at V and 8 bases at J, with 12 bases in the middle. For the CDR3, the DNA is TGTGCCAGCAGTGGGCCTAGTGGGGGCTACACCTTC. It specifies CASSGPSGGYTF.

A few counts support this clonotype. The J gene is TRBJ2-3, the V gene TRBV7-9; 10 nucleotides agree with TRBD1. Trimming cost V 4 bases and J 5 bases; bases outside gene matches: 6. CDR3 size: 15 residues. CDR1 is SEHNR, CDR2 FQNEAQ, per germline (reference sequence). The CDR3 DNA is TGTGCCAGCAGCTCCCGGGACAGGGGAGGAGATACGCAGTATTTT. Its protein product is CASSSRDRGGDTQYF.

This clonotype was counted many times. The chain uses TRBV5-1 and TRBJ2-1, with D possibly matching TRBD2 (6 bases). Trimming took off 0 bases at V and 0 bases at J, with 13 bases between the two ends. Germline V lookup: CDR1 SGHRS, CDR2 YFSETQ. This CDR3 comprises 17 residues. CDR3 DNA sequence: TGCGCCAGCAGCTTGGGAGGTAGCGGAAACTCCTACAATGAGCAGTTCTTC. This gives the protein CASSLGGSGNSYNEQFF.

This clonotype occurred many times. This chain's CDR3 is CASSLTPSDTQYF. The CDR3 DNA is TGTGCCAGCAGCTTAACCCCGTCAGATACGCAGTATTTT. The rearrangement links TRBV7-3 to TRBJ2-3; D is uncertain. V lost 0 bases and J 4 bases, leaving 5 bases between the germline ends. The CDR3 contains 13 residues. Germline V gives CDR1 SGHTA, CDR2 FQGTGA.

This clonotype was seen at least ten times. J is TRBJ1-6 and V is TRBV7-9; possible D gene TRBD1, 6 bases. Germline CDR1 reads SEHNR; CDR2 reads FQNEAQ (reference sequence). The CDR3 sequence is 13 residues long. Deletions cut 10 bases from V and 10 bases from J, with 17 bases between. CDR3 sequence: CATTGQGISPLHF. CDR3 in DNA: TGTGCCACCACCGGGCAGGGGATCTCACCCCTCCACTTT.

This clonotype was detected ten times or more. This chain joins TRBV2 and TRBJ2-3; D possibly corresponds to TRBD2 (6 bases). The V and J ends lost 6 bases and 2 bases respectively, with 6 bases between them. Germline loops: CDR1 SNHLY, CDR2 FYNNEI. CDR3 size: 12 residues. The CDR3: CASRGLTDTQYF. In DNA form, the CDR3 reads TGTGCCAGCAGGGGACTCACAGATACGCAGTATTTT.

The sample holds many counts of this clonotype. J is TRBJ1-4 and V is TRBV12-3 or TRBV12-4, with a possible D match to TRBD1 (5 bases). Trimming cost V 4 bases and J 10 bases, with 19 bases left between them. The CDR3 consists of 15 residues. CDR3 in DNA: TGTGCCAGCAGTTCTACCCCGGGACTTCAGGGAAAACTGTTTTTT. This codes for CASSSTPGLQGKLFF.

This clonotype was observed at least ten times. The CDR3 region is CASSIQGGRTPINYEQYF. CDR3 sequence (DNA): TGTGCCAGCAGCATACAAGGGGGTAGAACCCCCATTAACTACGAGCAGTACTTC. This chain links TRBV11-2 with TRBJ2-7, with a weak D call TRBD1 (6 bases). The CDR3 covers 18 residues. Trimming took 5 bases from V and 3 from J, leaving 26 bases between them. The V gene's germline CDR1 is SGHAT and CDR2 FQNNGV. The variable domain in full, completed from reference TRBV11-2 and TRBJ2-7, reads EAGVAQSPRYKIIEKRQSVAFWCNPISGHATLYWYQQILGQGPKLLIQFQNNGVVDDSQLPKDRFSAERLKGVDSTLKIQPAKLEDSAVYLCASSIQGGRTPINYEQYFGPGTRLTVT.

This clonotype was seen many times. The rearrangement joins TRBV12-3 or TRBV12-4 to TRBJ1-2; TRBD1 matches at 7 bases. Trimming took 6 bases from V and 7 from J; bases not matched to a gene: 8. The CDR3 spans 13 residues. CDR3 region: CASSLTGPIGYTF. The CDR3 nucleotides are TGTGCCAGCAGCTTGACAGGGCCTATTGGCTACACCTTC.

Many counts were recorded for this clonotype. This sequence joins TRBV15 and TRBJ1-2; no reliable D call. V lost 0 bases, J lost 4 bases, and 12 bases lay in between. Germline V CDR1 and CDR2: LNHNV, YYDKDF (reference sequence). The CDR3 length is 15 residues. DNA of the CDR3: TGTGCCACCAGCAGAGATCGAGTCGCCCTCTATGGCTACACCTTC. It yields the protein CATSRDRVALYGYTF.

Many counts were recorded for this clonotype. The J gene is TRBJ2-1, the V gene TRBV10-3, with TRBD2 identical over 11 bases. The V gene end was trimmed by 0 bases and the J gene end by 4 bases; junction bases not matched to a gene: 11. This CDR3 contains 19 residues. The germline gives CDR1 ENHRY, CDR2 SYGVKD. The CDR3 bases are TGTGCCATCAGTGAGTCGGGAGGGGCTAGCGGGAGGAGTTACAATGAGCAGTTCTTC. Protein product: CAISESGGASGRSYNEQFF.

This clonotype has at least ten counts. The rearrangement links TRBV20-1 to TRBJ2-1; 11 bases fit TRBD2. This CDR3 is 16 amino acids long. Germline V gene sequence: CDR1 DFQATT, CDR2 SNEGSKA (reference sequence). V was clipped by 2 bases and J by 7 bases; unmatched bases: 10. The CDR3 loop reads CSARLNSGRAGNEQFF. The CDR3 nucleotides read TGCAGTGCTAGACTCAATAGCGGGAGGGCCGGGAATGAGCAGTTCTTC.

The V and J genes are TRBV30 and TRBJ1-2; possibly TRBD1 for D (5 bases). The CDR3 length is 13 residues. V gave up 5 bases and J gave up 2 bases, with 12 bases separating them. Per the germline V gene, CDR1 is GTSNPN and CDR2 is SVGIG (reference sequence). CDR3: CAWEPGTNYGYTF. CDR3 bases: TGTGCCTGGGAACCCGGGACCAACTATGGCTACACCTTC.

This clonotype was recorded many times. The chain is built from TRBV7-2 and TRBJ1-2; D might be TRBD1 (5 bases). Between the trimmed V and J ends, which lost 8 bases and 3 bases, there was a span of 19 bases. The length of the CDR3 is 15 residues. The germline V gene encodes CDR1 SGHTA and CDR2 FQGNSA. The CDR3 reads CASGHTTGGDYGYTF. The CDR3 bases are TGTGCCAGCGGACACACTACGGGAGGGGACTATGGCTACACCTTC.

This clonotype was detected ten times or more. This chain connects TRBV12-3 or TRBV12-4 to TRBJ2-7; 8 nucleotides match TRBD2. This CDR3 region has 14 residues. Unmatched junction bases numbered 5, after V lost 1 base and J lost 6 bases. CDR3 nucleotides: TGTGCCAGCAGTTTAGATGGACTAGCTGGCGAGCAGTACTTC. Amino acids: CASSLDGLAGEQYF.

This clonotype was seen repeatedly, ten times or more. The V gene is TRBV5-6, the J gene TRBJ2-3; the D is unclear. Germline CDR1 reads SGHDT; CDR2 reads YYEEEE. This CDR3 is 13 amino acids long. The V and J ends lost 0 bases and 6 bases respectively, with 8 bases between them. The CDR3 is CASSLERADTQYF. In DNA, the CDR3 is TGTGCCAGCAGCTTGGAAAGGGCGGATACGCAGTATTTT.

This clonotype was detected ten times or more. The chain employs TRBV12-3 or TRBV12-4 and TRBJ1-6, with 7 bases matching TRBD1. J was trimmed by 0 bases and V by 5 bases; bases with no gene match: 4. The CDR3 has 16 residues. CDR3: CASSPNRGSYNSPLHF. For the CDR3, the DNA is TGTGCCAGCAGTCCCAACAGGGGCTCCTATAATTCACCCCTCCACTTT.

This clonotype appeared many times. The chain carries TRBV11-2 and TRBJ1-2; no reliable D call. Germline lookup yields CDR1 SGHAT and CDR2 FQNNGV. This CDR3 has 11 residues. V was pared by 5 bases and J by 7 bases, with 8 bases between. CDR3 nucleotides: TGTGCCAGCAGCAATCCTCCTGGCTACACCTTC. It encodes CASSNPPGYTF.

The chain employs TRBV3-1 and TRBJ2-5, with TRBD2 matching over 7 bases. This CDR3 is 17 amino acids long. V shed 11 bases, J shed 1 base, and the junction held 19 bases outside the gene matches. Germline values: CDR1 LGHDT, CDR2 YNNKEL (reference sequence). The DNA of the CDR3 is TGTGCCTGCTCCTCCCCCCCTCTCACTAGCGCCCAAGAGACCCAGTACTTC. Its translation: CACSSPPLTSAQETQYF.

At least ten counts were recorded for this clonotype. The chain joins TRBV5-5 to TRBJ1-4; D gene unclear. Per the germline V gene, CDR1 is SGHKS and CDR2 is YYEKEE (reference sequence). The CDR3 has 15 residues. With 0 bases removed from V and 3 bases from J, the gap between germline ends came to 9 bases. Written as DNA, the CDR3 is TGTGCCAGCAGCTTGGTAGTCGGCCCTAATGAAAAACTGTTTTTT. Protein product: CASSLVVGPNEKLFF.

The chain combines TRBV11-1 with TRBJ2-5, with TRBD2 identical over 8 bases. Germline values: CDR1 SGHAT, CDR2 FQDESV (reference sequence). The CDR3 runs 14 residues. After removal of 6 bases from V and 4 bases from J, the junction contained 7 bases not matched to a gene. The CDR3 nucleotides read TGTGCCAGCAGTTTGGGACTAGGTCTAGAGACCCAGTACTTC. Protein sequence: CASSLGLGLETQYF.